This T cell receptor (beta chain) was found in a study of CD4+ T cells in melanoma. Sequenced by immunoSEQ multiplex PCR; TCRdb stores in-frame clones only, minus some. The table includes more than 7,000 clones, around 71% detected once. This clone qualifies as medium-sized. The receptor's source is a human donor with melanoma. The sequenced sample consisted of cells from a culture (not recorded whether cultured in vitro).

The CDR3 bases are TGTGCCAGCAGCTCTACAGGGACCAACTATGGCTACACCTTC. Residues: CASSSTGTNYGYTF. The chain combines TRBV7-9 with TRBJ1-2; weak D call: TRBD1 (6 bases). V was trimmed by 4 bases and J by 2 bases, leaving 11 bases between them. Germline values: CDR1 SEHNR, CDR2 FQNEAQ (reference sequence). This CDR3 is built from 14 residues.